Shown below are 32 T cell receptor beta chains from a single sample sequenced in a study of cytomegalovirus exposure and HLA in healthy donors. It was with 60 Vbeta and 13 Jbeta primers that the PCR ran. Clones were read by immunoSEQ multiplex PCR, and TCRdb kept only the in-frame ones, dropping some. Among some 160,000 clones listed, about 82% were seen once. The sample was PBMCs. The receptors were sampled from a woman in her 40s in good health and CMV-seropositive.

Notes on this clone: Other DNA variants within this sample encode the same CDR3. The CDR3: CASSITGGETQYF. The DNA for the CDR3 is TGTGCCAGTAGTATTACAGGGGGGGAGACCCAGTACTTC. The genes are TRBV19 and TRBJ2-5; 8 bases fit TRBD1. The V gene's germline CDR1 is LNHDA and CDR2 SQIVND (reference sequence). V shed 3 bases and J 5 bases; nucleotides not matched to a gene: 2. The CDR3 sequence is 13 residues long.

The chain carries TRBV6-1 and TRBJ2-1; unclear D gene. V lost 0 bases and J lost 4, with 7 bases in between. The CDR3 length is 14 residues. In germline, CDR1 is MNHNS, CDR2 SASEGT. The CDR3 sequence: CASSEALRYNEQFF. The DNA of the CDR3 is TGTGCCAGCAGTGAAGCGCTCAGATACAATGAGCAGTTCTTC.

The rearrangement links TRBV9 to TRBJ2-7; 9 positions match TRBD1. Trimming cost V 3 bases and J 3 bases; bases outside gene matches: 4. Per germline, CDR1 SGDLS and CDR2 YYNGEE. This CDR3 has 14 residues. The CDR3 region has the DNA TGTGCCAGCAGCGCGGGACAGGGCCTCTACGAGCAGTACTTC. As protein: CASSAGQGLYEQYF.

This sequence joins TRBV6-5 and TRBJ2-3; 8 bases fit TRBD1. Germline loops: CDR1 MNHEY, CDR2 SVGAGI. After removal of 0 bases from V and 4 bases from J, the junction contained 6 bases not matched to a gene. The CDR3 spans 16 residues. The CDR3 coding sequence is TGTGCCAGCAGTTACTCTGGACAGGGCCTGCCAGATACGCAGTATTTT. Amino acid sequence: CASSYSGQGLPDTQYF.

J is TRBJ2-5 and V is TRBV28; tentatively, D is TRBD1 (6 bases). The J call may be wrong; the DNA end is better matched by TRBJ2-7. The CDR3 consists of 14 residues. Germline assignment: CDR1 MDHEN and CDR2 SYDVKM. CDR3 in DNA: TGTGCCAGCAGCCCGGGGACATTCAGCTACGAGCAGTACTTC. Encoded protein: CASSPGTFSYEQYF.

V is TRBV4-3 and J is TRBJ2-5, with 14 positions matching TRBD2. This CDR3 is 17 amino acids long. Losses at the gene ends were 0 bases for V and 9 bases for J; bases not matched to a gene: 9. The V gene's germline CDR1 is LGHNA and CDR2 YSLEER. This CDR3 is CASSQDSTSGGAGAQYF. DNA for the CDR3: TGCGCCAGCAGCCAAGATTCGACTAGCGGGGGGGCGGGGGCCCAGTACTTC.

The V and J genes are TRBV7-9 and TRBJ2-1; D unresolved. The CDR3 spans 10 residues. The germline CDR1 and CDR2 sequences are SEHNR and FQNEAQ (reference sequence). Deletions cut 8 bases from V and 5 bases from J, with 4 bases between. CDR3 amino acids: CASGDNEQFF. CDR3 bases: TGTGCCAGCGGAGACAATGAGCAGTTCTTC. Supplemented by reference TRBV7-9 and TRBJ2-1, the full variable domain reads DTGVSQNPRHKITKRGQNVTFRCDPISEHNRLYWYRQTLGQGPEFLTYFQNEAQLEKSRLLSDRFSAERPKGSFSTLEIQRTEQGDSAMYLCASGDNEQFFGPGTRLTVL.

This clone was recorded a few times. The chain joins TRBV2 to TRBJ1-4; D might be TRBD1 (5 bases). Germline assignment: CDR1 SNHLY and CDR2 FYNNEI. V was shortened by 7 bases and J by 5 bases, with 14 bases between the two germline ends. The CDR3 has 14 residues. As DNA, the CDR3 is TGTGCCAGCATCGGGGGGACGCTAAATGAAAAACTGTTTTTT. Protein sequence: CASIGGTLNEKLFF.

On this clone: This same CDR3 is encoded by further DNA sequences in the sample. This chain connects TRBV9 to TRBJ2-3; D is possibly TRBD1 (6 bases). Germline V lookup: CDR1 SGDLS, CDR2 YYNGEE. CDR3 size: 13 residues. V lost 3 bases, J lost 3 bases, and 8 bases lay in between. CDR3 nucleotides: TGTGCCAGCAGCGGCACAGGGACAGATACGCAGTATTTT. Translating it yields CASSGTGTDTQYF.

The chain links TRBV9 to TRBJ1-1, with 7 bases fitting TRBD1. V was pared by 0 bases and J by 8 bases, with 10 bases of the junction left unmatched. Germline CDR1 reads SGDLS; CDR2 reads YYNGEE. The CDR3 has 15 amino acids. The CDR3 is CASSVDGTAGREAFF. The CDR3 nucleotides are TGTGCCAGCAGCGTAGACGGGACAGCTGGCCGAGAAGCTTTCTTT.

The chain recombines TRBV10-3 with TRBJ1-2; D not resolved. From germline, CDR1 is ENHRY and CDR2 SYGVKD. V was shortened by 3 bases and J by 6 bases, with 11 bases between the two germline ends. The CDR3 has 13 residues. This CDR3 reads CAISETAAHGYTF. In DNA, the CDR3 is TGTGCCATCAGTGAAACCGCGGCCCATGGCTACACCTTC.

This chain joins TRBV28 and TRBJ2-7; unclear D gene. This CDR3 region has 11 residues. From germline, CDR1 is MDHEN and CDR2 SYDVKM. V lost 3 bases and J lost 5, with 5 bases in between. This CDR3 reads CASSFDNEQYF. For the CDR3, the DNA is TGTGCCAGCAGTTTTGACAACGAGCAGTACTTC. The full variable domain, completed using reference TRBV28 and TRBJ2-7, is DVKVTQSSRYLVKRTGEKVFLECVQDMDHENMFWYRQDPGLGLRLIYFSYDVKMKEKGDIPEGYSVSREKKERFSLILESASTNQTSMYLCASSFDNEQYFGPGTRLTVT.

The chain couples TRBV28 to TRBJ2-1; D might be TRBD1 (6 bases). Trimming took off 5 bases at V and 4 bases at J, with 18 bases between the two ends. The CDR3 spans 16 residues. Germline V gives CDR1 MDHEN, CDR2 SYDVKM. In nucleotides, the CDR3 is TGTGCCAGCAGTCTACATTCCGGGACAACTTACAATGAGCAGTTCTTC. Translating it yields CASSLHSGTTYNEQFF.

The chain is built from TRBV18 and TRBJ2-3; 7 nucleotides line up with TRBD1. This CDR3 region has 15 residues. V was clipped by 6 bases and J by 4 bases; unmatched bases: 10. Germline loops: CDR1 KGHSH, CDR2 LQKENI. The CDR3 protein is CASSPFRGQSDTQYF. The CDR3 DNA reads as TGTGCCAGCTCTCCATTTAGGGGGCAGTCAGATACGCAGTATTTT.

This clone turned up a few times. The J gene is TRBJ1-5, the V gene TRBV15; maybe TRBD1 (6 bases). The CDR3 contains 16 residues. Germline V gene lookup returns CDR1 LNHNV and CDR2 YYDKDF (reference sequence). With 3 bases removed from V and 2 bases from J, the gap between germline ends came to 14 bases. Here the CDR3 reads CATSRRQASGNQPQHF. DNA for the CDR3: TGTGCCACCAGCAGGAGACAGGCGTCCGGCAATCAGCCCCAGCATTTT.

This clone was seen a few times. The CDR3 DNA follows: TGTGCCAGCAGCGTGAACCCAGCGAGATACAATGAGCAGTTCTTC. It yields the protein CASSVNPARYNEQFF. The J gene is TRBJ2-1, the V gene TRBV9; D is unresolved. Germline assignment: CDR1 SGDLS and CDR2 YYNGEE. The CDR3 runs 15 residues. The V and J ends lost 2 bases and 4 bases respectively, with 13 bases between them.

V and J are TRBV5-1 and TRBJ1-1; 7 nucleotides align to TRBD1. The V segment lost 4 bases and the J segment 1 base; nucleotides outside the gene matches: 4. There are 14 residues in the CDR3. The germline CDR1 and CDR2 sequences are SGHRS and YFSETQ. The CDR3 is CASSPGQPNTEAFF. The CDR3 coding sequence is TGCGCCAGCAGCCCGGGACAGCCGAACACTGAAGCTTTCTTT.

The chain is built from TRBV6-5 and TRBJ2-7, with 8 nucleotides matching TRBD1. The CDR3 runs to 12 residues. From germline, CDR1 is MNHEY and CDR2 SVGAGI. The ends lost 11 bases at V and 5 bases at J; junction bases unmatched: 8. This CDR3 is CAHQDREDEQYF. The CDR3 region has the DNA TGTGCCCACCAGGACAGGGAAGACGAGCAGTACTTC.

The genes are TRBV15 and TRBJ1-1; no reliable D call. Germline V gene sequence: CDR1 LNHNV, CDR2 YYDKDF (reference sequence). Trimming removed 4 bases at V and 9 bases at J, with 12 bases between. The CDR3 has 12 amino acids. The chain's CDR3 is CATSTLGRKAFF. The CDR3 DNA reads TGTGCCACCAGCACCCTAGGAAGGAAAGCTTTCTTT.

This clone was counted between two and nine times. The chain couples TRBV5-1 to TRBJ2-5, with TRBD1 matching over 7 bases. J gave up 5 bases and V 2 bases, and 6 bases lay outside the gene matches. Germline values: CDR1 SGHRS, CDR2 YFSETQ. This CDR3 is built from 14 residues. The CDR3 here is CASSLPGQKETQYF. The CDR3 region has the DNA TGCGCCAGCAGCTTACCGGGACAGAAGGAGACCCAGTACTTC. Full variable domain (missing parts from reference TRBV5-1 and TRBJ2-5): KAGVTQTPRYLIKTRGQQVTLSCSPISGHRSVSWYQQTPGQGLQFLFEYFSETQRNKGNFPGRFSGRQFSNSRSEMNVSTLELGDSALYLCASSLPGQKETQYFGPGTRLLVL.

This clone was observed a single time. V gene TRBV7-2 combines with J gene TRBJ2-5, with 9 bases that match TRBD2. V was clipped by 5 bases and J by 5 bases; unmatched bases: 6. CDR3 length equals 14 residues. Germline V lookup: CDR1 SGHTA, CDR2 FQGNSA. DNA for the CDR3: TGTGCCAGCAGCAGGCGGGGGGGCTGGGAGACCCAGTACTTC. Translated: CASSRRGGWETQYF.

Here the CDR3 reads CASSPAHSNMNTEAFF. The CDR3 DNA sequence: TGTGCCAGCTCACCGGCCCACAGTAACATGAACACTGAAGCTTTCTTT. The genes are TRBV18 and TRBJ1-1, with D unresolved. Germline values: CDR1 KGHSH, CDR2 LQKENI. Trimming left V 3 bases short and J 0 bases short, with 14 bases between. The CDR3 spans 16 residues.

The V and J genes are TRBV10-2 and TRBJ1-6, with a tentative D call TRBD1 (6 bases). The CDR3 totals 16 residues. Germline values: CDR1 WSHSY, CDR2 SAAADI. V was trimmed by 3 bases and J by 8 bases, leaving 17 bases between them. In DNA, the CDR3 is TGCGCCAGCAGTGATCCGACAGGTCCGGGCCATTCACCCCTCCACTTT. Encoded protein: CASSDPTGPGHSPLHF.

The gene calls are TRBV2 and TRBJ1-6; the D gene is possibly TRBD1 (5 bases). With 7 bases removed from V and 7 bases from J, the gap between germline ends came to 14 bases. CDR1 SNHLY and CDR2 FYNNEI come from the germline V gene. This CDR3 has 14 residues. CDR3 in amino acids: CASTGLKGNSPLHF. CDR3 DNA sequence: TGTGCCAGCACGGGACTAAAAGGGAATTCACCCCTCCACTTT.

This chain connects TRBV29-1 to TRBJ2-1; 8 nucleotides agree with TRBD2. This CDR3 is built from 15 residues. The J segment lost 4 bases and the V segment lost 0 bases, leaving 5 bases of the junction unmatched. CDR1 and CDR2 (germline): SQVTM, ANQGSEA. In nucleotides, the CDR3 is TGCAGCGTTGAAGACGGGGGGGCGCGGTACAATGAGCAGTTCTTC. This translates into CSVEDGGARYNEQFF.

This chain links TRBV7-9 with TRBJ1-4; no clear D gene. The CDR3 totals 14 residues. In germline, CDR1 is SEHNR, CDR2 FQNEAQ (reference sequence). V was cut by 7 bases and J by 8 bases, with 17 bases left in between. This CDR3 reads CASTMALRGEKLFF. CDR3 sequence (DNA): TGTGCCAGCACTATGGCCCTAAGAGGAGAAAAACTGTTTTTT.

This clone was found once. V usage is TRBV19 and J usage is TRBJ2-5, with 7 bases identical to TRBD2. V shed 9 bases, J shed 3 bases, and the junction held 16 bases outside the gene matches. The CDR3 totals 16 residues. Germline loops: CDR1 LNHDA, CDR2 SQIVND (reference sequence). CDR3 DNA sequence: TGTGCCAGCTTAGCTCTTCGGGGAGGGACCAAAGAGACCCAGTACTTC. This codes for CASLALRGGTKETQYF.

The rearrangement uses TRBV19 and TRBJ2-2; 10 bases are shared with TRBD1. The CDR3 loop spans 14 amino acids. The trim removed 6 bases at V and 7 bases at J, leaving 5 bases unmatched. CDR1 LNHDA and CDR2 SQIVND come from the germline V gene (reference sequence). The CDR3 here is CASSPGQGYGELFF. CDR3 coding DNA: TGTGCCAGTAGCCCGGGACAGGGGTACGGGGAGCTGTTTTTT.

The gene calls are TRBV11-2 and TRBJ1-3; tentatively, D is TRBD1 (6 bases). Germline V gene data show CDR1 as SGHAT and CDR2 as FQNNGV. V dropped 5 bases and J dropped 0 bases, with 11 bases sitting between them. This CDR3 is 15 amino acids long. The CDR3, as DNA: TGTGCCAGCAGCCTAAGGGGGGGCTCTGGAAACACCATATATTTT. It encodes CASSLRGGSGNTIYF.

The chain joins TRBV11-2 to TRBJ2-7, with 7 nucleotides matching TRBD1. J was trimmed by 5 bases and V by 4 bases; bases with no gene match: 8. The germline CDR1 and CDR2 sequences are SGHAT and FQNNGV. The CDR3 has 14 amino acids. The CDR3 sequence is CASSSRDRRHEQYF. DNA for the CDR3: TGTGCCAGCAGCTCCCGGGACAGAAGACACGAGCAGTACTTC.

The chain carries TRBV5-6 and TRBJ2-5, with 7 nucleotides matching TRBD2. Germline values: CDR1 SGHDT, CDR2 YYEEEE. J gave up 3 bases and V 1 base, and 6 bases lay outside the gene matches. The CDR3 extends over 15 amino acids. The CDR3: CASSLTGGREETQYF. For the CDR3, the DNA is TGTGCCAGCAGCTTGACGGGGGGTCGTGAAGAGACCCAGTACTTC.

The chain has TRBV13 and TRBJ1-4; 9 bases agree with TRBD1. The CDR3 runs to 14 residues. CDR1 is PRHDT and CDR2 is FYEKMQ in the germline V gene (reference sequence). The V gene end was trimmed by 4 bases and the J gene end by 8 bases; junction bases not matched to a gene: 5. The CDR3 DNA reads as TGTGCCAGCAGCTGGGGACAGGGTGCCGAAAAACTGTTTTTT. It codes for CASSWGQGAEKLFF.